These 30 T cell receptor beta chains were sequenced from one sample in a study of human T cells and chemical hapten exposure (dated by TCRdb to about 2021). The sample's time point label, in plain terms: patch test 1, 2 weeks after DPC sensitization. The meaning of the sample's treatment or condition label: therapeutic diphenylcyclopropenone sensitization with weekly scalp DPC. The library was obtained by RACE. TCRdb names NextSeq 500 as the instrument used. TCRdb took the public reads, trimmed them with fastp at Q25, ran MiXCR for clone calling and kept in-frame beta chains. Each CDR3 protein gets just one entry, which takes the most common genes and DNA from the rows behind it. The sample yields approximately 80,000 distinct CDR3 sequences; around 10% were counted once. 4% to 5.5% of the sample is in the top ten clones. The sequencing used whole blood, collected in connection with sensitization to the hapten diphenylcyclopropenone (DPC). The source of these receptors is a woman aged 50 to 60 with alopecia areata. Some clones in this sample may be carry-over from other donors' samples.

This clonotype has a handful of counts. The V call is TRBV27, the J call TRBJ2-1, with a weak D call TRBD2 (5 bases). V was shortened by 3 bases and J by 1 base, with 10 bases between the two germline ends. This CDR3 region has 15 residues. Germline V gene data show CDR1 as MNHEY and CDR2 as SMNVEV (reference sequence). CDR3 sequence (DNA): TGTGCCAGCAGTTTCCTCGGCGGGTCCTACAATGAGCAGTTCTTC. Translating gives CASSFLGGSYNEQFF.

This clonotype showed up many times. V and J are TRBV28 and TRBJ1-5; possibly TRBD1 for D (5 bases). From germline, CDR1 is MDHEN and CDR2 SYDVKM. Trimming took 3 bases from V and 5 from J, leaving 14 bases between them. The CDR3 extends over 15 amino acids. The CDR3 coding sequence is TGTGCCAGCAGTTTGAGCGGGGCCCGGTATCAGCCCCAGCATTTT. It specifies CASSLSGARYQPQHF.

This clonotype was found a few times. The J gene is TRBJ2-2, the V gene TRBV12-3 or TRBV12-4; D gene ambiguous. Between the trimmed V and J ends, which lost 5 bases and 2 bases, there was a span of 21 bases. CDR3 length: 18 residues. CDR3 loop: CASSAFKFEPVNTGELFF. CDR3 sequence (DNA): TGTGCCAGCAGTGCGTTCAAGTTTGAGCCTGTCAACACCGGGGAGCTGTTTTTT.

The genes are TRBV7-4 and TRBJ1-1, with D perhaps TRBD1 (5 bases). Per the germline V gene, CDR1 is SGHVT and CDR2 is SQSDAQ. CDR3 size: 15 residues. V shed 6 bases and J shed 5 bases, with 19 bases lying between them. CDR3 nucleotides: TGTGCCAGCAGGATGTTCGGGAGATGGGGGACTGAAGCTTTCTTT. Translation gives CASRMFGRWGTEAFF. The entire variable domain, with the rest obtained from reference TRBV7-4 and TRBJ1-1, is as follows: GAGVSQSPRYKVAKRGRDVALRCDSISGHVTLYWYRQTLGQGSEVLTYSQSDAQRDKSGRPSGRFSAERPERSVSTLKIQRTEQGDSAVYLCASRMFGRWGTEAFFGQGTRLTVV.

The chain couples TRBV28 to TRBJ1-5; 8 nucleotides line up with TRBD1. Germline V lookup: CDR1 MDHEN, CDR2 SYDVKM. The V and J ends lost 5 bases and 3 bases, in that order; junction bases with no gene match: 6. This CDR3 spans 15 amino acids. The CDR3 DNA reads TGTGCCAGCAGTCGGACAGGGACGAACAATCAGCCCCAGCATTTT. Translated, it gives CASSRTGTNNQPQHF.

This clonotype was counted many times. The chain has TRBV9 and TRBJ1-2, with D hard to call. CDR3 length: 13 amino acids. V shed 3 bases and J shed 2 bases, with 8 bases lying between them. Germline loops: CDR1 SGDLS, CDR2 YYNGEE. CDR3 DNA: TGTGCCAGCAGCGAGGGTTCCAACTATGGCTACACCTTC. The encoded protein is CASSEGSNYGYTF.

There are many counts of this clonotype. The chain links TRBV27 to TRBJ2-1, with 10 bases fitting TRBD2. The CDR3 covers 15 residues. Germline CDR1 reads MNHEY; CDR2 reads SMNVEV (reference sequence). V lost 5 bases to trimming and J lost 9 bases; unmatched junction nucleotides: 10. The CDR3 spells CASSTLAGAFGEQFF. The CDR3 bases are TGTGCCAGCAGTACCCTAGCGGGAGCCTTTGGTGAGCAGTTCTTC.

This clonotype was detected a few times. The chain carries TRBV6-1 and TRBJ1-1, with TRBD1 matching over 9 bases. Trimming at V came to 8 bases and at J to 0 bases, leaving 7 bases not matched to a gene. This CDR3 contains 15 residues. Germline V CDR1 and CDR2: MNHNS, SASEGT. The chain's CDR3 is CASEAGQGVNTEAFF. The CDR3 DNA reads as TGTGCCAGCGAAGCGGGACAGGGAGTGAACACTGAAGCTTTCTTT.

In this sample, this clonotype turned up a few times. The V call is TRBV7-6, the J call TRBJ2-2, with D possibly being TRBD2 (6 bases). The ends were cut back, 5 bases at V and 6 bases at J, with 16 bases in the middle. Germline loops: CDR1 SGHVS, CDR2 FNYEAQ. CDR3 length equals 15 residues. This CDR3 reads CASSPTSVPSGELFF. In nucleotides, the CDR3 is TGTGCCAGCAGCCCGACTAGTGTCCCATCCGGGGAGCTGTTTTTT.

This clonotype was recorded a few times. The chain joins TRBV11-2 to TRBJ2-3; tentatively, D is TRBD1 (6 bases). V was trimmed by 5 bases and J by 2 bases, leaving 17 bases between them. The CDR3 consists of 16 residues. Germline values: CDR1 SGHAT, CDR2 FQNNGV. The CDR3 coding sequence is TGTGCCAGCAGCCCGCGACAGGCGACTATCACAGATACGCAGTATTTT. Residues: CASSPRQATITDTQYF. Supplemented by reference TRBV11-2 and TRBJ2-3, the full variable domain reads EAGVAQSPRYKIIEKRQSVAFWCNPISGHATLYWYQQILGQGPKLLIQFQNNGVVDDSQLPKDRFSAERLKGVDSTLKIQPAKLEDSAVYLCASSPRQATITDTQYFGPGTRLTVL.

This clonotype was observed at least ten times. V gene TRBV3-1 combines with J gene TRBJ2-7; 7 nucleotides line up with TRBD1. CDR1 LGHDT and CDR2 YNNKEL come from the germline V gene (reference sequence). The CDR3 consists of 14 residues. Unmatched junction bases numbered 4, after V lost 4 bases and J lost 1 base. The CDR3 coding sequence is TGTGCCAGCAGCCTGAGACAGGGATCCTACGAGCAGTACTTC. Translating gives CASSLRQGSYEQYF.

This rearrangement joins TRBV21-1 to TRBJ2-1; the table gives TRBD2 as D, unverified against the DNA. TRBV21-1 is deemed a pseudogene. The CDR3 sequence is 15 residues long. CDR3 sequence: CASSKERGIYNEQFF. The CDR3 DNA reads TGTGCCAGCAGCAAGGAGCGGGGAATCTACAATGAGCAGTTCTTC.

This clonotype appeared many times. The chain recombines TRBV30 with TRBJ2-7; D uncertain. V lost 0 bases and J lost 9, with 21 bases in between. Germline CDR1 reads GTSNPN; CDR2 reads SVGIG (reference sequence). CDR3 size: 15 residues. CDR3 residues: CAWSVPQALGSWQYF. The DNA of the CDR3 is TGTGCCTGGAGTGTACCTCAGGCCCTGGGATCGTGGCAGTACTTC.

In its sample, this clonotype was seen a few times. V is TRBV9 and J is TRBJ2-3; TRBD2 matches 9 bases. This CDR3 has 13 residues. Trimming cost V 7 bases and J 4 bases; bases outside gene matches: 4. CDR1 and CDR2 from the germline V gene are SGDLS and YYNGEE. CDR3 bases: TGTGCCAGCCGCGGGGGGGAGGCAGATACGCAGTATTTT. This codes for CASRGGEADTQYF.

This clonotype appeared a few times. The gene calls are TRBV6-2 or TRBV6-3 and TRBJ2-3, with TRBD2 as a possible D gene (6 bases). V shed 4 bases and J shed 3 bases, with 14 bases lying between them. From germline, CDR1 is MNHEY and CDR2 SVGEGT. This CDR3 has 15 residues. CDR3 loop: CASSFGGAGTDTQYF. In DNA, the CDR3 is TGTGCCAGCAGTTTTGGCGGGGCCGGGACAGATACGCAGTATTTT.

V is TRBV7-2 and J is TRBJ2-7; 8 bases fit TRBD1. Germline assignment: CDR1 SGHTA and CDR2 FQGNSA. The J segment lost 3 bases and the V segment lost 3 bases, leaving 4 bases of the junction unmatched. The CDR3 runs 14 residues. CDR3 bases: TGTGCCAGCAGCTTCGGACAGGGAATCTACGAGCAGTACTTC. Amino acid sequence: CASSFGQGIYEQYF.

The sample holds many counts of this clonotype. The chain links TRBV6-1 to TRBJ1-5; tentative D call: TRBD1 (5 bases). The V end lost 6 bases, the J end lost 1 base, and 7 bases lay between the germline ends. Germline lookup yields CDR1 MNHNS and CDR2 SASEGT. The CDR3 length is 13 residues. CDR3 DNA: TGTGCCAGCAGCGGGGACAGCAATCAGCCCCAGCATTTT. Translating it yields CASSGDSNQPQHF.

The sample holds a few counts of this clonotype. The chain links TRBV6-5 to TRBJ1-2, with D perhaps matching TRBD1 (6 bases). The V end was cut by 5 bases, the J end by 7 bases, with 17 bases between. The CDR3 extends over 14 amino acids. CDR1 MNHEY and CDR2 SVGAGI come from the germline V gene. DNA of the CDR3: TGTGCCAGCAGTGGCGAACGGGGGCTCGGTGGCTACACCTTC. It specifies CASSGERGLGGYTF.

This clonotype came up many times. This chain joins TRBV18 and TRBJ2-3; the D is unclear. Trimming cost V 1 base and J 4 bases, with 6 bases left between them. Germline loops: CDR1 KGHSH, CDR2 LQKENI. CDR3 length: 13 residues. DNA of the CDR3: TGTGCCAGCTCACCACTAGTTGCAGATACGCAGTATTTT. This gives the protein CASSPLVADTQYF.

This clonotype was seen at least ten times. The chain has TRBV5-1 and TRBJ1-4; D gene ambiguous. The germline V gene has CDR1 SGHRS and CDR2 YFSETQ. The germline V and J ends were trimmed by 0 bases and 1 base, with 7 bases remaining between them. CDR3 length: 15 amino acids. The CDR3 sequence is CASSLVSGTNEKLFF. In DNA form, the CDR3 reads TGCGCCAGCAGCTTGGTCTCGGGAACTAATGAAAAACTGTTTTTT.

This clonotype turned up a few times. The V gene is TRBV29-1, the J gene TRBJ2-1; 7 positions agree with TRBD1. Trimming took 7 bases from V and 7 from J; bases not matched to a gene: 10. The germline CDR1 and CDR2 sequences are SQVTM and ANQGSEA. CDR3 length: 13 residues. The CDR3 sequence is CSAGSTGRNEQFF. The CDR3 bases are TGCAGCGCCGGATCGACAGGGCGTAATGAGCAGTTCTTC.

V is TRBV11-3 and J is TRBJ1-6; no clear D gene. The germline V and J ends were trimmed by 5 bases and 9 bases, with 11 bases remaining between them. Germline CDR1 is SGHNT and CDR2 is YENEEA. The CDR3 has 13 amino acids. CDR3 DNA sequence: TGTGCCAGCAGCCGACAAAACGGTTCACCCCTCCACTTT. Translation gives CASSRQNGSPLHF.

This clonotype was picked up many times. This chain links TRBV29-1 with TRBJ2-6; 8 nucleotides line up with TRBD2. Germline values: CDR1 SQVTM, CDR2 ANQGSEA. CDR3 length: 15 amino acids. V trimming: 6 bases; J trimming: 2 bases; junction bases outside the gene matches: 6. CDR3 nucleotides: TGCAGCGTCCCGGGGGGGGAGGCTGGGGCCAACGTCCTGACTTTC. Translated: CSVPGGEAGANVLTF.

At least ten counts were recorded for this clonotype. The chain is built from TRBV27 and TRBJ2-1; 8 bases match TRBD1. There are 16 residues in the CDR3. CDR1 is MNHEY, CDR2 SMNVEV, per germline (reference sequence). V shed 4 bases and J 7 bases; nucleotides not matched to a gene: 12. The DNA for the CDR3 is TGTGCCAGCAGTTCCTTGGGGCGGACAGGGCGGAATGAGCAGTTCTTC. Translating gives CASSSLGRTGRNEQFF.

The chain is built from TRBV7-9 and TRBJ2-7; a weak D match, TRBD2 (5 bases). Germline V lookup: CDR1 SEHNR, CDR2 FQNEAQ (reference sequence). The CDR3 is 17 amino acids. V lost 5 bases and J 0 bases, leaving 20 bases between the germline ends. CDR3 amino acids: CASSGPGGGPSSYEQYF. CDR3 coding DNA: TGTGCCAGCAGCGGCCCCGGAGGCGGACCGAGCTCCTACGAGCAGTACTTC.

This clonotype was seen a handful of times. The gene calls are TRBV4-2 and TRBJ1-1; unclear D gene. Germline assignment: CDR1 LGHNA and CDR2 YNFKEQ. There are 14 residues in the CDR3. V was trimmed by 0 bases and J by 1 base, leaving 6 bases between them. DNA of the CDR3: TGTGCCAGCAGCCAAGATGCGGGGAACACTGAAGCTTTCTTT. As protein: CASSQDAGNTEAFF.

As for this clonotype: An end of the junction does not agree with germline; a read error may underlie this. V is TRBV4-1 and J is TRBJ2-7, with 8 bases lining up with TRBD2. Germline V gives CDR1 MGHRA, CDR2 YSYEKL. This CDR3 has 15 amino acids. In DNA form, the CDR3 reads TGCGCCACCAGCCACAAGCAAGCGGGAGCCTACGAGCAGTACTTC. As protein: CATSHKQAGAYEQYF.

The V gene is TRBV28, the J gene TRBJ1-3, with D unclear. The CDR3 totals 14 residues. V was clipped by 4 bases and J by 2 bases, with 9 bases between them. The V gene's germline CDR1 is MDHEN and CDR2 SYDVKM. The CDR3 coding sequence is TGTGCCAGCAGTTCAGCCAGAGCTGGAAACACCATATATTTT. This translates into CASSSARAGNTIYF.

The chain joins TRBV10-3 to TRBJ1-1, with 8 positions matching TRBD1. V dropped 3 bases and J dropped 4; count of bases not matched to a gene: 7. This CDR3 contains 15 residues. Germline lookup yields CDR1 ENHRY and CDR2 SYGVKD. The CDR3 DNA sequence: TGTGCCATCAGTGACCGACAGGGGATTGGCACTGAAGCTTTCTTT. Translated, it gives CAISDRQGIGTEAFF.

In its sample, this clonotype was seen many times. The CDR3 nucleotides are TGTGCCAGCAGCCCCCGACGACTAGCGGGGACCGAGACCCAGTACTTC. Amino acids: CASSPRRLAGTETQYF. The chain links TRBV7-9 to TRBJ2-5, with 11 bases lining up with TRBD2. Germline CDR1 SEHNR, CDR2 FQNEAQ (reference sequence). The J segment lost 5 bases and the V segment lost 5 bases, leaving 10 bases of the junction unmatched. The CDR3 runs to 16 residues. The full variable domain, its missing parts supplied by reference TRBV7-9 and TRBJ2-5, is DTGVSQNPRHKITKRGQNVTFRCDPISEHNRLYWYRQTLGQGPEFLTYFQNEAQLEKSRLLSDRFSAERPKGSFSTLEIQRTEQGDSAMYLCASSPRRLAGTETQYFGPGTRLLVL.